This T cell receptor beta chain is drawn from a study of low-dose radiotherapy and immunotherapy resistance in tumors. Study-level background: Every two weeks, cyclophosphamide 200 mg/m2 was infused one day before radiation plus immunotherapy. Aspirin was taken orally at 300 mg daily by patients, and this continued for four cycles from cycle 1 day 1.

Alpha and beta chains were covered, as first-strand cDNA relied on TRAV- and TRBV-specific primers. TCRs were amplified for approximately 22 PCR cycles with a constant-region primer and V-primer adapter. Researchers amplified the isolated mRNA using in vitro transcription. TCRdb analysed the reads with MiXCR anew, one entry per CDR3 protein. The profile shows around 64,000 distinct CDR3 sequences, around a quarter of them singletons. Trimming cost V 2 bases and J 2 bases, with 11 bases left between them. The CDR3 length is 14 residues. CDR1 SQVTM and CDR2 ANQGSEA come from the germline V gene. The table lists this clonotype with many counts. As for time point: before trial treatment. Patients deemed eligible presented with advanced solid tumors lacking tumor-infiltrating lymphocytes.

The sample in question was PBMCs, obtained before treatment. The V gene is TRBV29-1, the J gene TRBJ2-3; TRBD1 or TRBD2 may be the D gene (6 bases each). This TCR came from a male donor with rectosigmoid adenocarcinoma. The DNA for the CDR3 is TGCAGCGTTGAATGGGGGGCCTCCACAGATACGCAGTATTTT. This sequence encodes CSVEWGASTDTQYF.